This TCR beta chain was obtained from a study of T cell responses to AZD1222 COVID-19 vaccine (dated by TCRdb to about 2021). Context from the whole study: AZD1222 recipients given second doses at about 4 weeks or at about 12 weeks were pooled, since spike-specific TCR depth and breadth were not found to differ between the two schedules. TCR sequencing covered more than 230 trial participants: some 210 given two doses of AZD1222 and 26 given two doses of MenACWY control vaccine. Trial participants were enrolled by age into 18-55, 56-69 and 70-plus year subgroups, with roughly 160, 29 and 62 TCR-sequenced participants respectively.

Paper-wide results and their limitations: The 56-69-year group was small, and its depth increase did not reach significance, likely because of low power. After two AZD1222 doses, spike-specific TCR breadth and depth were significantly higher than at day 0 and than in MenACWY recipients. Epitopes outside the regions mutated in the B.1.351 and B.1.1.7 variants were reportedly recognized by nearly half of the unique spike-specific TCRs. CD4 TCRs associated with the vaccine covered the entire spike protein, and the dominant responses were in regions 160-218 and 743-854. Because no day 14 peak-response samples were available, repertoires were characterized only after the peak T cell response. Participants were mostly white British and included more females than males, and it was suggested by the authors that clonal diversity may have been underestimated. Only five or six AZD1222 recipients were SARS-CoV-2 seropositive at baseline, limiting conclusions about previously exposed vaccinees.

In light of the paper, this sample's time point label describes: baseline before first vaccination. The vaccinee samples were drawn from two UK trials, COV001 and COV002, one of which was a single-blind randomized controlled phase 2/3 trial testing AZD1222 (ChAdOx1 nCoV-19) in healthy adults. For TCRbeta chain sequencing, PBMC samples were collected from trial participants at day 0 and at day 28 after the second dose. The CDR3 regions of human TCRbeta chains were analyzed by immunosequencing. The paper's data handling went like this. TCRs in the repertoires were compared against a reference library of SARS-CoV-2-specific TCRs that had been generated with the MIRA antigen-specificity platform. Breadth was defined as the fraction of unique TCRs that were SARS-CoV-2-associated. Depth was defined as the fraction of total T cells that were SARS-CoV-2-associated. Each spike-specific TCR was assigned to its reactive spike region and to a CD4 or CD8 class using the MIRA data. Log10-transformed breadth and depth values were compared by one-way ANOVA with Sidak's multiple comparisons tests. TCRdb took over this immuneACCESS table, retaining in-frame rearrangements with V and J assigned. Such tables are incomplete; in checked studies, under half of the missing clones stem from an unresolved V gene, and the remainder is unexplained. The V and J calls and clone size are taken from that table; D and trimming were inferred from the DNA. The sample includes more than 100,000 clones, with about 87% observed a single time. The ten largest clones take up 20% to 25% of the sample.

From the germline V gene, CDR1 is LGHNA and CDR2 is YSLEER. The CDR3, cysteine through phenylalanine, is 16 amino acids long. Only the CDR3 DNA stays, 48 bases, in frame from base 1. Compared with germline, V lacks 3 bases and J lacks 4 bases; bases without a gene match: 9. Points on this clone: Its antigen specificity is not known. Within one base of it there is no much larger clone, and no base qualities were kept.

The sample was peripheral blood, taken on day 0 of AZD1222 vaccination. This clonotype was obtained from an adult in good health. The chain employs TRBV4-3 and TRBJ1-2; 9 central bases correspond to TRBD1. The CDR3 protein is CASSQASGQGTYGYTF. The nucleotide sequence is TGCGCCAGCAGCCAGGCTTCGGGACAGGGAACCTATGGCTACACCTTC.